The present T cell receptor (beta chain) was sequenced within a study of cytomegalovirus exposure and HLA in healthy donors. Study at large: Ancestry clustering placed about 80% of about 400 genotyped donors in the Caucasian-associated cluster.

A multiplex PCR was run with 60 Vbeta primers and 13 Jbeta primers. The protocol was immunoSEQ multiplex PCR, while the TCRdb copy is restricted to in-frame clones and leaves out a portion. The sample consists of some 98,000 clones, about 80% of them appearing once. This clone was detected only a few times. J gave up 4 bases and V 3 bases, and 11 bases lay outside the gene matches. The CDR3 covers 17 residues. The germline gives CDR1 MDHEN, CDR2 SYDVKM. The chain employs TRBV28 and TRBJ2-5; 10 bases are shared with TRBD2. The sequenced sample consisted of PBMCs. This sequence originates from a young man in good health and CMV-seropositive. The CDR3 coding sequence is TGTGCCAGCAGTTTTTGGACTAGCGGAACTACGGGAGAGACCCAGTACTTC. This encodes CASSFWTSGTTGETQYF.